This is a list of T cell receptor beta chains from one sample in a study of regulatory T cells in long-lasting Graves disease. Each CDR3 protein gets one entry after TCRdb re-called the multiplex PCR reads with MiXCR. In the table there are around 400,000 distinct CDR3 sequences, roughly 23% of which are singletons. The sample here was peripheral blood mononuclear cells (PBMCs), taken when the disease was refractory, from a patient treated with antithyroid drugs. The receptor set was obtained from a woman aged 40 to 49 with Graves disease. Both conserved end residues are part of each CDR3. The D gene is left open where the match is weak. Clone size is stated in some rows and not others, as once, few, many or a class when expanded.

cdr3_nt: TGCGCCAGCAGGCCTTCCGGGACAGGGAATGAAAAACTGTTTTTT
cdr3_aa: CASRPSGTGNEKLFF
v_call: TRBV5-1
cdr3_length: 15
j_call: TRBJ1-4
d_call: TRBD1
clone_size: few

cdr3_nt: TGTGCCAGCTCCGGGACAGTCGAAGAGACCCAGTACTTC
cdr3_aa: CASSGTVEETQYF
v_call: TRBV3-1
cdr3_length: 13
j_call: TRBJ2-5
d_call: TRBD1
clone_size: many

cdr3_nt: TGTGCCAGCAGTCCAAGGGGACAGGGTAGGAATTCACCCCTCCACTTT
cdr3_aa: CASSPRGQGRNSPLHF
v_call: TRBV28
cdr3_length: 16
j_call: TRBJ1-6
d_call: TRBD1
clone_size: many

cdr3_nt: TGTGCCATCAGTGAAACCAATGAGCAGTTCTTC
cdr3_aa: CAISETNEQFF
v_call: TRBV10-3
cdr3_length: 11
j_call: TRBJ2-1
d_call: NA
clone_size: NA

cdr3_nt: TGTGCCATCAGTGAGTCACCCTGGGAGCAGTACTTC
cdr3_aa: CAISESPWEQYF
v_call: TRBV10-3
cdr3_length: 12
j_call: TRBJ2-7
d_call: NA
clone_size: few

cdr3_nt: TGTGCCAGCACGGGACAGGGAAACTACTATGGCTACACCTTC
cdr3_aa: CASTGQGNYYGYTF
v_call: TRBV6-1
cdr3_length: 14
j_call: TRBJ1-2
d_call: TRBD1
clone_size: NA

cdr3_nt: TGTGCCAGCAGCGGTGGGACAGCAGCTTTGGGAGAGACCCAGTACTTC
cdr3_aa: CASSGGTAALGETQYF
v_call: TRBV5-5
cdr3_length: 16
j_call: TRBJ2-5
d_call: TRBD1
clone_size: few

cdr3_nt: TGTGCCAGCAGCCAATTGGGACTAGCGGGGCAATACGAGCAGTACTTC
cdr3_aa: CASSQLGLAGQYEQYF
v_call: TRBV7-9
cdr3_length: 16
j_call: TRBJ2-7
d_call: TRBD2
clone_size: NA

cdr3_nt: TGTGCCAGCAGTTTTCAGGGGACAGGCCAACCGGGAAAACTGTTTTTT
cdr3_aa: CASSFQGTGQPGKLFF
v_call: TRBV12-3/TRBV12-4
cdr3_length: 16
j_call: TRBJ1-4
d_call: TRBD1
clone_size: many

cdr3_nt: TGTGCCAGCAGCTTAGCGGGGACTAGCGGGAGTAAGTTCTTC
cdr3_aa: CASSLAGTSGSKFF
v_call: TRBV7-9
cdr3_length: 14
j_call: TRBJ2-1
d_call: TRBD2
clone_size: NA

cdr3_nt: TGTGCCAGCAGCTCAAGTCGGGACCACATTAACACCGGGGAGCTGTTTTTT
cdr3_aa: CASSSSRDHINTGELFF
v_call: TRBV7-3
cdr3_length: 17
j_call: TRBJ2-2
d_call: NA
clone_size: few

cdr3_nt: TGTGCCAGTAGCGGGGAGTTAAGCAATCAGCCCCAGCATTTT
cdr3_aa: CASSGELSNQPQHF
v_call: TRBV19
cdr3_length: 14
j_call: TRBJ1-5
d_call: NA
clone_size: few

cdr3_nt: TGTGCCAGTCGGAAGACAGGATGGGCACATCAGCCCCAGCATTTT
cdr3_aa: CASRKTGWAHQPQHF
v_call: TRBV19
cdr3_length: 15
j_call: TRBJ1-5
d_call: NA
clone_size: few

cdr3_nt: TGCGCCAGCAGCCGCCTAGGGATGGGGGGCTCTGTCAATCAGCCCCAGCATTTT
cdr3_aa: CASSRLGMGGSVNQPQHF
v_call: TRBV4-1
cdr3_length: 18
j_call: TRBJ1-5
d_call: NA
clone_size: NA

cdr3_nt: TGTGCCAGCAGCGCTTTCGGGGCTTTCTTT
cdr3_aa: CASSAFGAFF
v_call: TRBV9
cdr3_length: 10
j_call: TRBJ1-1
d_call: NA
clone_size: few

cdr3_nt: TGTGCCAGCAGTGAAAGACAGGGGCAATCTGGAAACACCATATATTTT
cdr3_aa: CASSERQGQSGNTIYF
v_call: TRBV6-1
cdr3_length: 16
j_call: TRBJ1-3
d_call: TRBD1
clone_size: NA

cdr3_nt: TGTGCCAGCAGCCTCCAGGGGGATGGGATTCAGTACTTC
cdr3_aa: CASSLQGDGIQYF
v_call: TRBV7-9
cdr3_length: 13
j_call: TRBJ2-4
d_call: TRBD1
clone_size: few

cdr3_nt: TGTGCCAGCAGTGACAGGGGAGATGCCAAAAACATTCAGTACTTC
cdr3_aa: CASSDRGDAKNIQYF
v_call: TRBV25-1
cdr3_length: 15
j_call: TRBJ2-4
d_call: NA
clone_size: NA

cdr3_nt: TGTGCCTGGAGTGGGACAGGATACGAGCAGTACTTC
cdr3_aa: CAWSGTGYEQYF
v_call: TRBV30
cdr3_length: 12
j_call: TRBJ2-7
d_call: TRBD1
clone_size: few

cdr3_nt: TGTGCCAGCAGCGATACAGGGAGGGCTACCAAAAACATTCAGTACTTC
cdr3_aa: CASSDTGRATKNIQYF
v_call: TRBV3-1
cdr3_length: 16
j_call: TRBJ2-4
d_call: NA
clone_size: few

cdr3_nt: TGTGCCAGCAGTTTATTCCAACTCACTCAGGGACTAGCGGCCTACGAGCAGTACTTC
cdr3_aa: CASSLFQLTQGLAAYEQYF
v_call: TRBV28
cdr3_length: 19
j_call: TRBJ2-7
d_call: TRBD2
clone_size: many

cdr3_nt: TGTGCCAGCAGCTTATCGGTACTAGCGGGACTAGCCAAAAACATTCAGTACTTC
cdr3_aa: CASSLSVLAGLAKNIQYF
v_call: TRBV11-2
cdr3_length: 18
j_call: TRBJ2-4
d_call: TRBD2
clone_size: many

cdr3_nt: TGTGCCAGTAGGCCCAGACAGTGGGCTGAAGCTTTCTTT
cdr3_aa: CASRPRQWAEAFF
v_call: TRBV19
cdr3_length: 13
j_call: TRBJ1-1
d_call: NA
clone_size: NA

cdr3_nt: TGTGCCAGTAGTATGCCGGGACCGAACCAAAAGGAGACCCAGTACTTC
cdr3_aa: CASSMPGPNQKETQYF
v_call: TRBV19
cdr3_length: 16
j_call: TRBJ2-5
d_call: NA
clone_size: NA

cdr3_nt: TGTGCCAGCAGTCGATATACTAGGGTAGCTGGGGCCAACGTCCTGACTTTC
cdr3_aa: CASSRYTRVAGANVLTF
v_call: TRBV28
cdr3_length: 17
j_call: TRBJ2-6
d_call: NA
clone_size: many

cdr3_nt: TGTGCCAGCAGTCCTCTGAGCTCTTATTATGGCTACACCTTC
cdr3_aa: CASSPLSSYYGYTF
v_call: TRBV28
cdr3_length: 14
j_call: TRBJ1-2
d_call: NA
clone_size: many

cdr3_nt: TGTGCCAGCAGTGAAGCGCCAGGGATCAAGCCCCAGCATTTT
cdr3_aa: CASSEAPGIKPQHF
v_call: TRBV6-1
cdr3_length: 14
j_call: TRBJ1-5
d_call: NA
clone_size: many

cdr3_nt: TGTGCCAGCAGTTTTTTCCAGACGAACACTGAAGCTTTCTTT
cdr3_aa: CASSFFQTNTEAFF
v_call: TRBV12-3/TRBV12-4
cdr3_length: 14
j_call: TRBJ1-1
d_call: NA
clone_size: many

cdr3_nt: TGCAGTGCTAGAGATTTATCTAGGGGAGAGCAGTACTTC
cdr3_aa: CSARDLSRGEQYF
v_call: TRBV20-1
cdr3_length: 13
j_call: TRBJ2-7
d_call: NA
clone_size: NA

cdr3_nt: TGTGCCAGCAGGCAGGGGGACACTCCACTTCCTTATGGCTACACCTTC
cdr3_aa: CASRQGDTPLPYGYTF
v_call: TRBV6-1
cdr3_length: 16
j_call: TRBJ1-2
d_call: TRBD1
clone_size: NA

cdr3_nt: TGTGCCAGCAGTTTTAGGCCGACCCGCACAGATACGCAGTATTTT
cdr3_aa: CASSFRPTRTDTQYF
v_call: TRBV12-3/TRBV12-4
cdr3_length: 15
j_call: TRBJ2-3
d_call: NA
clone_size: few

cdr3_nt: TGTGCCAGCAGCTTATATGACAGCATCTATCTAAACACTGAAGCTTTCTTT
cdr3_aa: CASSLYDSIYLNTEAFF
v_call: TRBV7-6
cdr3_length: 17
j_call: TRBJ1-1
d_call: NA
clone_size: many

cdr3_nt: TGTGCCACCAGTGGTCCGGACAGATACGAGCAGTACTTC
cdr3_aa: CATSGPDRYEQYF
v_call: TRBV24-1
cdr3_length: 13
j_call: TRBJ2-7
d_call: NA
clone_size: many

cdr3_nt: TGTGCCAGCAGCTTAGCGGGAGGAGGGTACGAGCAGTACTTC
cdr3_aa: CASSLAGGGYEQYF
v_call: TRBV28
cdr3_length: 14
j_call: TRBJ2-7
d_call: TRBD2
clone_size: many

cdr3_nt: TGTACCAGCAGTTTCGTCAGTCCTAATGAAAAACTGTTTTTT
cdr3_aa: CTSSFVSPNEKLFF
v_call: TRBV28
cdr3_length: 14
j_call: TRBJ1-4
d_call: NA
clone_size: NA

cdr3_nt: TGTGCTAGTGGTTTGGTACTATTCGGGACAGCCCTCTATGGCTACACCTTC
cdr3_aa: CASGLVLFGTALYGYTF
v_call: TRBV12-5
cdr3_length: 17
j_call: TRBJ1-2
d_call: TRBD1
clone_size: many